The clone carrying this TCR beta chain occurred a few times. The junction departs from germline at one end; a sequencing error may be responsible. The CDR3 has 12 amino acids. Looked up from germline, CDR1 is DFQATT and CDR2 is SNEGSKA (reference sequence). The data belong to a study of patients and donors after allogeneic stem cell transplantation. From the RT-PCR reads, TCRdb called clonotypes with MiXCR, one entry per CDR3 protein. This sample carries 920,000 or so distinct CDR3 sequences, roughly 18% of them seen once, and the ten largest clones take around 6%. The receptor was isolated from a human donor who was either an allogeneic HSCT recipient or a stem cell or donor lymphocyte infusion donor (not recorded which). It is not recorded whose cells these are; they may come from a transplant donor. This rearrangement joins TRBV20-1 to TRBJ2-5, with 14 bases identical to TRBD2. The specimen sequenced was blood, either unsorted or a sorted T cell fraction (not recorded which). The CDR3 region is CSVGTSGSPLAF. CDR3 coding DNA: TGCAGTGTTGGGACTAGCGGGAGTCCACTGGCATTC.